This is a list of T cell receptor beta chains from one sample in a study of monozygotic twins with inflammatory bowel disease. TCRdb re-called the 5' RACE reads and catalogs CDR3 proteins one per entry, DNA excluded. Recorded here are more than 350,000 distinct CDR3 sequences; the top ten clones represent about 2.4%. Source material: blood. Source of these receptors: a human donor with ulcerative colitis or Crohn's disease, or a healthy co-twin of an affected twin (not recorded which). Both conserved end residues are part of each CDR3. The order of the fields is J gene, V gene, CDR3 protein.

TRBJ1-5	TRBV28	CASSFTGGVQPQHF
TRBJ2-1	TRBV12-3/TRBV12-4	CASSLGIPGTSGRGEQFF
TRBJ2-4	TRBV4-2	CASSQEGLGDTKNIQYF
TRBJ1-2	TRBV11-2	CASSHETYGYTF
TRBJ2-2	TRBV20-1	CSARETSGRSGELFF
TRBJ2-3	TRBV20-1	CSARSPTSGGEDTQYF
TRBJ1-2	TRBV7-2	CASSISSANYGYTF
TRBJ1-1	TRBV30	CAWGRVNTEAFF
TRBJ1-1	TRBV18	CASSQWGNTEAFF
TRBJ2-5	TRBV6-1	CATEDPWLLAQYF
TRBJ1-2	TRBV7-2	CASSSPRGRGYGYTF
TRBJ1-1	TRBV12-3/TRBV12-4	CASSFGGATEAFF
TRBJ1-3	TRBV29-1	CSVEGPGNTIYF
TRBJ2-5	TRBV7-9	CASSLGGRPEETQYF
TRBJ2-2	TRBV7-6	CASSSHGRPRNTGELFF
TRBJ1-1	TRBV28	CASSPRTAMNTEAFF
TRBJ2-3	TRBV12-3/TRBV12-4	CASTLRELRTDTQYF
TRBJ2-7	TRBV5-5	CASSLWGSSSYEQYF
TRBJ2-6	TRBV20-1	CSADPQRSSSGANVLTF
TRBJ1-5	TRBV20-1	CSAHEGGQGSQPQHF
TRBJ2-3	TRBV5-1	CASSGRQGTDTQYF
TRBJ2-3	TRBV7-9	CASSLTLAADTQYF